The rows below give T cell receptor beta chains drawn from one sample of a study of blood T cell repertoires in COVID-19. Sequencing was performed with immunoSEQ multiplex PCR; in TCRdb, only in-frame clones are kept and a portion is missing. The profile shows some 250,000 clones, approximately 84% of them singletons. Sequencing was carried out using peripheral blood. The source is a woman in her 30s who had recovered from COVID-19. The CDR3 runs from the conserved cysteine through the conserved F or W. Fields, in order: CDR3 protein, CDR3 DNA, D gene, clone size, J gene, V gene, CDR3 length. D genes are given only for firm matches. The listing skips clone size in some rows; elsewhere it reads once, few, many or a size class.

CASSFRRDNFYEQYF TGTGCCAGCAGCTTCCGCCGGGACAACTTCTACGAGCAGTACTTC - - TRBJ2-7 TRBV5-5 15
CASSAGQSSYEQYF TGTGCCAGCAGCGCCGGACAGAGCTCCTACGAGCAGTACTTC - - TRBJ2-7 TRBV9 14
CASIPAGRRFSTDTQYF TGTGCCAGCATCCCCGCCGGGAGGCGGTTTAGCACAGATACGCAGTATTTT TRBD2 - TRBJ2-3 TRBV6-2/TRBV6-3 17
CASSDPGQGAGYTF TGTGCCAGTAGTGACCCGGGACAGGGAGCTGGCTACACCTTC TRBD1 - TRBJ1-2 TRBV19 14
CASSIYTGGSSGANVLTF TGTGCCAGCAGCATATATACAGGGGGCAGTTCTGGGGCCAACGTCCTGACTTTC TRBD1 - TRBJ2-6 TRBV7-3 18
CASSYSGVMNTEAFF TGTGCCAGCAGTTACTCAGGGGTAATGAACACTGAAGCTTTCTTT - - TRBJ1-1 TRBV6-5 15
CAISDQTKKSHNEQFF TGTGCCATCAGTGACCAGACAAAGAAGAGCCACAATGAGCAGTTCTTC - - TRBJ2-1 TRBV10-3 16
CASSVSTSSAYEQYF TGTGCCAGCAGCGTATCAACTAGCTCCGCATACGAGCAGTACTTC - - TRBJ2-7 TRBV9 15
CASSPGGAYEQYF TGTGCCAGTTCACCGGGCGGGGCCTACGAGCAGTACTTC - - TRBJ2-7 TRBV19 13
CSASWEQGTGELFF TGCAGTGCTAGTTGGGAACAGGGGACCGGGGAGCTGTTTTTT TRBD1 - TRBJ2-2 TRBV20-1 14
CASRSLRGATFF TGTGCCAGCAGATCTCTCAGGGGTGCGACTTTCTTT - - TRBJ1-1 TRBV12-3/TRBV12-4 12
CSASLAGNRGQYF TGCAGTGCTAGTCTGGCAGGTAATAGGGGGCAGTACTTC - once TRBJ2-7 TRBV20-1 13
CASSIQGAYEQYF TGTGCCAGCAGCATCCAGGGGGCCTACGAGCAGTACTTC TRBD1 - TRBJ2-7 TRBV6-5 13
CASSYKTGNTEAFF TGCGCCAGCAGCTACAAGACAGGGAACACTGAAGCTTTCTTT - - TRBJ1-1 TRBV5-1 14
CASSDRRGPSSYNSPLHF TGTGCCAGTAGTGATAGGAGGGGACCTAGCTCCTATAATTCACCCCTCCACTTT - - TRBJ1-6 TRBV19 18
CASRLDRGVVETQYF TGTGCCAGCAGGTTGGACCGGGGGGTTGTTGAGACCCAGTACTTC TRBD2 once TRBJ2-5 TRBV2 15
CASSLGVGNYGYTF TGCGCCAGCAGCTTGGGCGTGGGCAACTATGGCTACACCTTC - - TRBJ1-2 TRBV5-1 14
CASSSAQGFGTEAFF TGTGCCAGCAGCTCAGCACAGGGGTTTGGCACTGAAGCTTTCTTT TRBD1 - TRBJ1-1 TRBV7-6 15
CASSDYDRYSNQPQHF TGTGCCAGCAGTGATTATGACAGGTATAGCAATCAGCCCCAGCATTTT - - TRBJ1-5 TRBV6-4 16
CASSLIGLASNEQFF TGTGCCAGCAGTCTAATTGGACTAGCCTCAAATGAGCAGTTCTTC TRBD2 - TRBJ2-1 TRBV3-1/TRBV3-2 15
CASSQVTALEQFF TGTGCCAGCAGCCAAGTAACAGCCTTGGAGCAGTTCTTC - - TRBJ2-1 TRBV4-2 13
CASSPREYEQFF TGTGCCAGCAGTCCCAGGGAATATGAGCAGTTCTTC - - TRBJ2-1 TRBV6-2/TRBV6-3 12
CASSEVRDTGELFF TGTGCCAGCAGTGAGGTTCGGGACACCGGGGAGCTGTTTTTT - - TRBJ2-2 TRBV2 14
CASSQYPRQGDEQYF TGTGCCAGCAGCCAATACCCGCGGCAGGGGGATGAGCAGTACTTC TRBD1 - TRBJ2-7 TRBV14 15
CASSNPAGSGETQYF TGCGCCAGCAGCAACCCAGCGGGGAGTGGAGAGACCCAGTACTTC TRBD2 - TRBJ2-5 TRBV5-1 15
CAWSNEGLQPQHF TGTGCCTGGAGTAACGAGGGTCTTCAGCCCCAGCATTTT - few TRBJ1-5 TRBV30 13
CASSERRGGQKDNEQFF TGTGCCAGCAGTGAACGCCGGGGGGGCCAAAAAGACAATGAGCAGTTCTTC TRBD2 - TRBJ2-1 TRBV6-1 17
CSVGQGNQPQHF TGCAGCGTCGGACAGGGAAATCAGCCCCAGCATTTT TRBD1 - TRBJ1-5 TRBV29-1 12
CAWRLQQGSTEAFF TGTGCCTGGAGACTTCAACAGGGGAGCACTGAAGCTTTCTTT TRBD1 once TRBJ1-1 TRBV30 14
CASSLMSPRAGYEQYF TGTGCCAGCAGCTTAATGTCCCCCAGGGCAGGCTACGAGCAGTACTTC - - TRBJ2-7 TRBV7-2 16
CASSLESWVAQRGGYTF TGTGCCAGCAGCTTAGAATCCTGGGTAGCCCAGAGAGGAGGCTACACCTTC - - TRBJ1-2 TRBV7-6 17
CASSLTGTSYNEQFF TGTGCCAGCAGCTTAACCGGGACTAGCTACAATGAGCAGTTCTTC TRBD2 - TRBJ2-1 TRBV7-9 15
CASSRGGGNEQYF TGTGCCAGCAGCCGTGGCGGGGGCAACGAGCAGTACTTC - few TRBJ2-7 TRBV7-2 13
CASSLRRLQGETFEAFF TGTGCCAGCAGCCTTCGAAGATTACAGGGAGAGACTTTTGAAGCTTTCTTT - few TRBJ1-1 TRBV6-2/TRBV6-3 17
CASSERGLDLGGGYEQYF TGTGCCAGCAGTGAAAGAGGATTGGATCTAGGGGGCGGCTACGAGCAGTACTTC TRBD1 - TRBJ2-7 TRBV6-1 18
CASSASGMEGYTF TGCGCCAGCAGCGCTTCAGGGATGGAGGGCTACACCTTC - - TRBJ1-2 TRBV5-1 13
CASSLWQGTEKLFF TGTGCCAGCAGTTTGTGGCAGGGGACTGAAAAACTGTTTTTT - once TRBJ1-4 TRBV6-2/TRBV6-3 14
CASSGRDFWNTEAFF TGTGCCAGCAGTGGGCGGGACTTCTGGAACACTGAAGCTTTCTTT - - TRBJ1-1 TRBV25-1 15
CASSFIPGQGAEAFF TGCGCCAGCAGCTTTATTCCGGGACAGGGGGCTGAAGCTTTCTTT TRBD1 - TRBJ1-1 TRBV5-1 15
CATSDAGSIYNEQFF TGTGCCACCAGTGATGCGGGGTCGATCTACAATGAGCAGTTCTTC - - TRBJ2-1 TRBV24-1 15
CASSLVRGGGNEQFF TGTGCCAGCAGCTTAGTGCGGGGGGGCGGCAATGAGCAGTTCTTC TRBD2 - TRBJ2-1 TRBV5-6 15
CASSYSGTANTEAFF TGTGCCAGCAGTTACTCGGGGACAGCGAACACTGAAGCTTTCTTT TRBD1 - TRBJ1-1 TRBV6-2/TRBV6-3 15
CASSQEGGQGPYNEQFF TGTGCCAGCAGCCAAGAAGGTGGGCAGGGGCCTTACAATGAGCAGTTCTTC - - TRBJ2-1 TRBV3-1/TRBV3-2 17
CASSFNSGGSYEQYF TGTGCCAGCAGCTTCAATAGCGGGGGTTCCTACGAGCAGTACTTC TRBD2 few TRBJ2-7 TRBV11-1 15
CASSLNSGNTIYF TGTGCCAGCTCACTTAACTCTGGAAACACCATATATTTT - - TRBJ1-3 TRBV18 13
CASSESESYEQYF TGCGCCAGCAGTGAGTCTGAGAGTTACGAGCAGTACTTC - - TRBJ2-7 TRBV10-2 13
CASSPGQVGIGYSNQPQHF TGTGCCAGCTCGCCAGGACAGGTCGGTATCGGCTATAGCAATCAGCCCCAGCATTTT TRBD1 - TRBJ1-5 TRBV18 19
CASSLVSFNYGYTF TGCGCCAGCAGCTTGGTGTCCTTTAACTATGGCTACACCTTC - - TRBJ1-2 TRBV5-1 14
CASSDTSGAHEQYF TGTGCCAGCAGTGATACCAGCGGGGCCCACGAGCAGTACTTC TRBD2 - TRBJ2-7 TRBV2 14
CASSLQGDSYEQYF TGTGCCAGCAGCTTACAGGGGGACTCCTACGAGCAGTACTTC TRBD1 - TRBJ2-7 TRBV7-9 14
CAISEVLTSGEYNEQFF TGTGCCATCAGTGAGGTGTTGACTAGCGGGGAATACAATGAGCAGTTCTTC TRBD2 - TRBJ2-1 TRBV10-3 17
CASSLTPGQGTGELFF TGCGCCAGCAGCTTAACGCCGGGACAGGGGACCGGGGAGCTGTTTTTT TRBD1 - TRBJ2-2 TRBV5-1 16